A single sample is the source of the 32 T cell receptor beta chains below, sequenced in a study of graft-versus-host responses after intestinal transplantation (TCRdb year 2021). These receptors have no known antigen. The time point label corresponds to: cells obtained before transplantation from donor or recipient. Libraries were built with the immunoSEQ multiplex PCR assay. This immuneACCESS table, as held by TCRdb, lists in-frame sequences with V and J called but not all clones. Of the missing ones, under half trace to an unresolved V gene in checked studies; the others have no known cause. This sample gives tens of thousands of clones in total; just under 95% of them show up just once. The ten largest clonotypes hold roughly 0.53% of the sample. The specimen comprised unstimulated CD8+ T cells sorted from spleen or lymph node cells, sampled before intestinal transplant. The source is a human donor who received an intestinal transplant.

V and J are TRBV2 and TRBJ2-3; no clear D. Looked up from germline, CDR1 is SNHLY and CDR2 is FYNNEI. The CDR3 consists of 11 residues. Trimming shortened V by 3 bases and J by 6 bases, and 4 bases separated the two germline ends. DNA for the CDR3: TGTGCCAGCAGTGAGAGGGATACGCAGTATTTT. This codes for CASSERDTQYF.

V and J are TRBV2 and TRBJ2-3; D is unclear. The CDR3 runs 12 residues. Germline assignment: CDR1 SNHLY and CDR2 FYNNEI. The ends were cut back, 8 bases at V and 3 bases at J, with 9 bases in the middle. Here the CDR3 DNA reads TGTGCCAGCCGGGTCCCTACAGATACGCAGTATTTT. The encoded protein is CASRVPTDTQYF.

A single count supports this clone. The CDR3 spells CASSLWKEQYF. DNA for the CDR3: TGCGCCAGCAGCTTGTGGAAAGAGCAGTACTTC. The chain is built from TRBV5-1 and TRBJ2-7, with D hard to call. Trimming took off 1 base at V and 7 bases at J, with 6 bases between the two ends. The CDR3 runs to 11 residues. Germline values: CDR1 SGHRS, CDR2 YFSETQ.

This clone occurred once. The chain couples TRBV6-5 to TRBJ2-3; 7 bases align to TRBD1. Germline CDR1 MNHEY, CDR2 SVGAGI. The CDR3 has 14 amino acids. With 10 bases clipped from V and 1 base from J, the junction kept 8 bases outside the gene matches. The CDR3, as DNA: TGTGCCACACAGAGGGGGCGCGGCACAGATACGCAGTATTTT. It codes for CATQRGRGTDTQYF.

The genes are TRBV4-1 and TRBJ2-1; D might be TRBD2 (5 bases). The germline V and J ends were trimmed by 0 bases and 0 bases, with 12 bases remaining between them. CDR1 is MGHRA and CDR2 is YSYEKL in the germline V gene. The CDR3 sequence is 17 residues long. Here the CDR3 reads CASSQEGPSLSYNEQFF. CDR3 sequence (DNA): TGCGCCAGCAGCCAAGAAGGGCCTAGCCTCTCCTACAATGAGCAGTTCTTC.

This clone was picked up one time. The V and J genes are TRBV28 and TRBJ2-5; a weak D match, TRBD1 (6 bases). CDR1 MDHEN and CDR2 SYDVKM come from the germline V gene. V was pared by 5 bases and J by 0 bases, with 16 bases between. The CDR3 sequence is 16 residues long. The CDR3 DNA is TGTGCCAGCAGTCCCAATTTCGGGACAAACCAAGAGACCCAGTACTTC. Its translation is CASSPNFGTNQETQYF.

The V and J genes are TRBV9 and TRBJ2-1, with D perhaps matching TRBD2 (5 bases). V lost 0 bases to trimming and J lost 6 bases, with 13 bases between them. The CDR3 has 15 residues. Germline V lookup: CDR1 SGDLS, CDR2 YYNGEE. This CDR3 reads CASSVEAGRGNEQFF. The CDR3 bases are TGTGCCAGCAGCGTAGAGGCGGGCCGTGGCAATGAGCAGTTCTTC.

This chain joins TRBV11-2 and TRBJ2-5; 7 bases are shared with TRBD1. There are 15 residues in the CDR3. CDR1 and CDR2 from the germline V gene are SGHAT and FQNNGV. The V gene end was trimmed by 5 bases and the J gene end by 1 base; junction bases not matched to a gene: 7. This CDR3 is CASSTRDSRQETQYF. The CDR3 bases are TGTGCCAGCAGCACCCGGGACAGCCGCCAAGAGACCCAGTACTTC.

The rearrangement links TRBV11-2 to TRBJ2-7; 11 nucleotides align to TRBD2. The CDR3 consists of 15 residues. Germline lookup yields CDR1 SGHAT and CDR2 FQNNGV. Trimming cost V 6 bases and J 7 bases; bases outside gene matches: 11. The CDR3 coding sequence is TGTGCCAGCAGGGATGGGACTAGCGGCTTTCGAGAGCAGTACTTC. Its translation is CASRDGTSGFREQYF.

The rearrangement links TRBV5-6 to TRBJ2-1, with 12 bases that match TRBD2. Per germline, CDR1 SGHDT and CDR2 YYEEEE. Trimming cost V 0 bases and J 3 bases; bases outside gene matches: 7. The CDR3 has 18 amino acids. The CDR3 loop is CASSLDRLAGAFYNEQFF. For the CDR3, the DNA is TGTGCCAGCAGCTTGGATCGACTAGCGGGAGCCTTCTACAATGAGCAGTTCTTC.

This rearrangement joins TRBV7-8 to TRBJ2-7, with TRBD2 identical over 9 bases. V trimming: 5 bases; J trimming: 0 bases; junction bases outside the gene matches: 11. CDR1 and CDR2 (germline): SGHVS, FQNEAQ. CDR3 size: 17 residues. CDR3 nucleotides: TGTGCCAGCAGCCTTAACCTAGCGGGACTAAGCTCCTACGAGCAGTACTTC. Protein product: CASSLNLAGLSSYEQYF.

The V and J genes are TRBV10-2 and TRBJ2-7, with TRBD2 matching 14 bases. Per the germline V gene, CDR1 is WSHSY and CDR2 is SAAADI. After removal of 4 bases from V and 3 bases from J, the junction contained 11 bases not matched to a gene. The CDR3 covers 18 residues. In DNA, the CDR3 is TGCGCCAGCAGTGTTGAGTATGGGACTAGCGGGAGTTTCTACGAGCAGTACTTC. It yields the protein CASSVEYGTSGSFYEQYF.

This clone is a singleton in its sample. The chain uses TRBV10-2 and TRBJ1-5, with D uncertain. CDR3 length: 12 amino acids. Per germline, CDR1 WSHSY and CDR2 SAAADI. With 7 bases removed from V and 2 bases from J, the gap between germline ends came to 6 bases. In DNA form, the CDR3 reads TGCGCCAGCACCGAAGGCAATCAGCCCCAGCATTTT. This translates into CASTEGNQPQHF.

Concerning this clone: One junction end disagrees with the germline gene, perhaps due to a read error. The rearrangement links TRBV7-8 to TRBJ2-7, with TRBD2 identical over 9 bases. Per the germline V gene, CDR1 is SGHVS and CDR2 is FQNEAQ. The CDR3 totals 15 residues. The CDR3 region has the DNA TGTGCCAGCAGTCCTCCGGGACTAGCAAGCTACGGGCAGTACTTC. This encodes CASSPPGLASYGQYF.

This chain connects TRBV28 to TRBJ2-7; 9 bases line up with TRBD1. From germline, CDR1 is MDHEN and CDR2 SYDVKM. V shed 2 bases, J shed 2 bases, and the junction held 10 bases outside the gene matches. The length of the CDR3 is 17 residues. The DNA of the CDR3 is TGTGCCAGCAGTTTAGCCGACAGGGGGATAGGAACCTACGAGCAGTACTTC. Translating gives CASSLADRGIGTYEQYF. The whole variable domain, filled in from reference TRBV28 and TRBJ2-7, reads DVKVTQSSRYLVKRTGEKVFLECVQDMDHENMFWYRQDPGLGLRLIYFSYDVKMKEKGDIPEGYSVSREKKERFSLILESASTNQTSMYLCASSLADRGIGTYEQYFGPGTRLTVT.

The CDR3 nucleotides read TGTGCCAGCAGCTTGGGTCAAATGGCGTCGGAAGAGACCCAGTACTTC. Protein product: CASSLGQMASEETQYF. This chain connects TRBV5-8 to TRBJ2-5; D is ambiguous. The CDR3 is 16 amino acids. V was clipped by 0 bases and J by 3 bases, with 15 bases between them. Germline V gene lookup returns CDR1 SGHTS and CDR2 YDEGEE.

The rearrangement joins TRBV10-1 to TRBJ2-7, with 8 nucleotides matching TRBD2. V was pared by 3 bases and J by 2 bases, with 6 bases of the junction left unmatched. Germline V gene sequence: CDR1 WNHNN, CDR2 SYGVQD (reference sequence). This CDR3 contains 15 residues. CDR3 region: CASSDGAGGPYEQYF. The CDR3 DNA reads TGCGCCAGCAGTGATGGGGCGGGAGGACCCTACGAGCAGTACTTC.

This chain links TRBV6-1 with TRBJ2-7, with D perhaps TRBD1 (5 bases). Per germline, CDR1 MNHNS and CDR2 SASEGT. Deletions cut 3 bases from V and 5 bases from J, with 17 bases between. CDR3 length: 15 amino acids. The CDR3 sequence: CASSDRALPIHEQYF. For the CDR3, the DNA is TGTGCCAGCAGTGACAGGGCTCTGCCTATCCACGAGCAGTACTTC.

The chain carries TRBV6-1 and TRBJ1-2; D remains ambiguous. Trimming took 5 bases from V and 5 from J, leaving 18 bases between them. The CDR3 contains 15 residues. Germline CDR1 is MNHNS and CDR2 is SASEGT. As DNA, the CDR3 is TGTGCCAGCAGTCAATACAAAACCGGGTGGTATGGCTACACCTTC. It is translated as CASSQYKTGWYGYTF.

The V gene is TRBV6-1, the J gene TRBJ1-5, with TRBD1 as a possible D gene (6 bases). Trimming left V 7 bases short and J 5 bases short, with 12 bases between. This CDR3 has 13 residues. Per germline, CDR1 MNHNS and CDR2 SASEGT. DNA of the CDR3: TGTGCCAGCACACAGGGTATGGATCAGCCCCAGCATTTT. Protein product: CASTQGMDQPQHF.

The DNA of the CDR3 is TGTGCCAGCAGCCACAGGGCAGGCCCCAGGGGGGAAGCTTTCTTT. Amino acids: CASSHRAGPRGEAFF. The rearrangement joins TRBV14 to TRBJ1-1; 7 bases are shared with TRBD1. CDR1 is SGHDN and CDR2 is FVKESK in the germline V gene. Germline trimming cut 3 bases from V and 8 bases from J; bases unmatched to any gene: 12. This CDR3 contains 15 residues. Full variable domain (remainder filled in from reference TRBV14 and TRBJ1-1): EAGVTQFPSHSVIEKGQTVTLRCDPISGHDNLYWYRRVMGKEIKFLLHFVKESKQDESGMPNNRFLAERTGGTYSTLKVQPAELEDSGVYFCASSHRAGPRGEAFFGQGTRLTVV.

This chain connects TRBV28 to TRBJ2-4; TRBD1 aligns across 12 bases. V was clipped by 6 bases and J by 6 bases; unmatched bases: 12. The CDR3 runs to 17 residues. Germline CDR1 is MDHEN and CDR2 is SYDVKM. DNA of the CDR3: TGTGCCAGCAGCCGCTTCCGGGACAGGGGGCTTGTAAACATTCAGTACTTC. Its translation: CASSRFRDRGLVNIQYF.

This CDR3 reads CAWSSPWDSYYEQYF. The CDR3, as DNA: TGTGCCTGGAGTTCCCCGTGGGACAGCTACTACGAGCAGTACTTC. This rearrangement joins TRBV30 to TRBJ2-7; 7 nucleotides agree with TRBD1. This CDR3 comprises 15 residues. V lost 2 bases, J lost 3 bases, and 10 bases stayed unmatched. The germline V gene encodes CDR1 GTSNPN and CDR2 SVGIG (reference sequence).

The chain employs TRBV27 and TRBJ2-1; 10 bases map to TRBD2. Trimming took 0 bases from V and 9 from J; bases not matched to a gene: 8. The CDR3 is 16 residues long. Germline-derived CDR1 and CDR2 are MNHEY and SMNVEV (reference sequence). Written as DNA, the CDR3 is TGTGCCAGCAGTTTATCGTTCCTAGCGGGAGCTAGTGAGCAGTTCTTC. It translates to CASSLSFLAGASEQFF.

The CDR3 DNA is TGTGCCAGCCTACCACGGAGACAGGAGGATCAGCCCCAGCATTTT. Translating gives CASLPRRQEDQPQHF. This sequence joins TRBV21-1 and TRBJ1-5; TRBD1, the D gene given by the table, was not confirmed from the DNA. TRBV21-1 is termed a pseudogene. CDR3 length: 15 residues.

The chain links TRBV6-6 to TRBJ1-5; D is ambiguous. The CDR3 is 13 residues long. Germline lookup yields CDR1 MNHNY and CDR2 SVGAGI (reference sequence). The V and J ends lost 4 bases and 1 base respectively, with 5 bases between them. This CDR3 reads CASSSVSNQPQHF. The CDR3 nucleotides read TGTGCCAGCAGTTCAGTGAGCAATCAGCCCCAGCATTTT.

The rearrangement links TRBV9 to TRBJ2-5; 7 bases agree with TRBD2. Germline V gives CDR1 SGDLS, CDR2 YYNGEE. V shed 3 bases, J shed 1 base, and the junction held 3 bases outside the gene matches. The CDR3 covers 14 residues. CDR3 bases: TGTGCCAGCAGCGCAAGCGGGGCCCAAGAGACCCAGTACTTC. This codes for CASSASGAQETQYF. Looking up the rest from reference TRBV9 and TRBJ2-5 gives the full variable domain: DSGVTQTPKHLITATGQRVTLRCSPRSGDLSVYWYQQSLDQGLQFLIQYYNGEERAKGNILERFSAQQFPDLHSELNLSSLELGDSALYFCASSASGAQETQYFGPGTRLLVL.

The chain employs TRBV30 and TRBJ1-3; D not certain. Germline V CDR1 and CDR2: GTSNPN, SVGIG (reference sequence). The germline V and J ends were trimmed by 3 bases and 7 bases, with 16 bases remaining between them. The CDR3 is made up of 14 amino acids. This CDR3 is CAWRKLTAGNTIYF. The CDR3, as DNA: TGTGCCTGGAGGAAACTCACGGCGGGGAACACCATATATTTT.

The rearrangement uses TRBV7-6 and TRBJ2-3, with a possible D match to TRBD1 (5 bases). The CDR3 totals 15 residues. The germline V and J ends were trimmed by 1 base and 1 base, with 9 bases remaining between them. Germline loops: CDR1 SGHVS, CDR2 FNYEAQ. The CDR3 here is CASSLGVGGTDTQYF. The CDR3 DNA follows: TGTGCCAGCAGCTTAGGAGTAGGGGGCACAGATACGCAGTATTTT.

The chain links TRBV2 to TRBJ1-1; a weak D match, TRBD1 (6 bases). Deletions cut 7 bases from V and 3 bases from J, with 21 bases between. This CDR3 region has 16 residues. The germline V gene encodes CDR1 SNHLY and CDR2 FYNNEI. In DNA form, the CDR3 reads TGTGCCAGCACCGCACCCCTTGGACAGTGGGACACTGAAGCTTTCTTT. This translates into CASTAPLGQWDTEAFF.

The chain is built from TRBV7-8 and TRBJ2-2; no reliable D call. Per germline, CDR1 SGHVS and CDR2 FQNEAQ. The CDR3 is 14 amino acids. Trimming removed 5 bases at V and 7 bases at J, with 14 bases between. In DNA, the CDR3 is TGTGCCAGCAGCCGTCCCCTTTCCGGCGGGGAGCTGTTTTTT. It is translated as CASSRPLSGGELFF.

This chain joins TRBV27 and TRBJ2-7, with TRBD1 identical over 7 bases. The V gene's germline CDR1 is MNHEY and CDR2 SMNVEV (reference sequence). V lost 6 bases, J lost 1 base, and 3 bases stayed unmatched. This CDR3 spans 13 amino acids. CDR3 sequence: CASSHRGSYEQYF. Written as DNA, the CDR3 is TGTGCCAGCAGCCACAGGGGATCCTACGAGCAGTACTTC.